This T cell receptor (beta chain) was observed in a study of cytomegalovirus exposure and HLA in healthy donors (dated by TCRdb to 2017 to 2019). Turning to the overall study: A later analysis indicated that the roughly 130 validation repertoires were generated on the platform also employed for the approximately 690 repertoires of the first cohort. The study was designed to test whether signatures of past pathogen exposure could be identified by cataloging public T cell receptors. To predict cytomegalovirus infection status, the study combined high-throughput TCR immunosequencing, statistical association of individual TCRs with disease status, and machine learning. In addition to the first cohort of roughly 670 subjects, a separate validation cohort of over 90 different subjects was used.

Library method: the immunoSEQ multiplex PCR assay. From the authors' description of their analysis: A statistical classification framework was developed to diagnose cytomegalovirus status using the catalog of TCR beta chain sequences. What TCRdb holds here is the immuneACCESS table cut down to in-frame rearrangements. Part of the clones is not present; checked against another copy, under half of the missing clones reflect an unresolved V gene, and the others are unexplained. The DNA was the basis for D and trimming; V, J and clone size are from that table. Within this sample are under 100,000 clones, with around 82% of them counted one time only. In total, the top ten clones hold about 12% of the sample. CDR3 length: 17 amino acids, cysteine to phenylalanine. Only CDR3 DNA remains: 51 bases, in frame from the first base. Deletion took 6 bases off V and 6 bases off J, with a span of 24 bases between the germline ends. Sequences SNHLY (CDR1) and FYNNEI (CDR2) are obtained from the germline V gene.

Separate from the roughly 650-subject first cohort, the validation cohort of some 130 subjects was the group to which the donors belonged. Points the paper makes about the study in general: A later analysis found that TCRs clustered in the first cohort also tended to co-occur in the roughly 120 validation repertoires, with 90% to 95% of cluster scores above 0. In vitro tests confirmed that a few of the cytomegalovirus-associated TCR beta chains recognize cytomegalovirus antigens. Most TCR sequences were observed very rarely across donors, whereas some public TCRs were present in many individuals. The classifier was reported to diagnose cytomegalovirus status with high specificity and sensitivity in both the original and validation cohorts. In the study, some 180 TCR beta chains were listed as associated with cytomegalovirus. A later analysis had no HLA typing for the validation cohort, so co-occurrence there was scored across all 130 or so repertoires. The authors suggested that the approach could potentially be generalized to other disease states and immunological phenotypes.

Details on this clone: This clone's antigen is unknown. No base-level quality is on record; no much larger clone is a single base apart.

Source material: PBMCs. The chain employs TRBV2 and TRBJ2-1; matching of 6 bases hints at TRBD1 as the D gene. The origin of this receptor is a woman between 18 and 29 years old in good health and CMV-seropositive. The CDR3 in this case is CASRPNSGQPDLNEQFF. The DNA sequence is as follows: TGTGCCAGCAGACCCAATTCCGGACAGCCGGACCTCAATGAGCAGTTCTTC. The CDR3, completed at both ends by the reference TRBV2 and TRBJ2-1 genes, gives the full variable domain EPEVTQTPSHQVTQMGQEVILRCVPISNHLYFYWYRQILGQKVEFLVSFYNNEISEKSEIFDDQFSVERPDGSNFTLKIRSTKLEDSAMYFCASRPNSGQPDLNEQFFGPGTRLTVL.